Below are 13 T cell receptor beta chains sequenced from a single sample in a study of identifying expanded T cells in peripheral blood. Repertoires were generated with immunoSEQ multiplex PCR, while TCRdb's copy carries only in-frame clones and drops some. The repertoire includes about 120,000 clones, approximately 84% of them detected once, and over 3% sits in the top ten. Source material: blood. These receptors came from a person aged 18-70 years in good health.

This chain uses TRBV29-1 with TRBJ2-1; D possibly corresponds to TRBD1 (6 bases). CDR3 length: 13 amino acids. The germline V and J ends were trimmed by 7 bases and 8 bases, with 18 bases remaining between them. The V gene's germline CDR1 is SQVTM and CDR2 ANQGSEA. CDR3: CSASRQESDEQFF. CDR3 DNA sequence: TGCAGCGCGAGCCGACAGGAAAGTGATGAGCAGTTCTTC.

At least ten counts were recorded for this clone. The genes are TRBV7-8 and TRBJ2-1; D gene uncertain. V was trimmed by 3 bases and J by 8 bases, leaving 17 bases between them. The length of the CDR3 is 15 residues. CDR1 and CDR2 (germline): SGHVS, FQNEAQ. DNA of the CDR3: TGTGCCAGCAGCTTGCATCAGATTTTGGGTTATGAGCAGTTCTTC. This codes for CASSLHQILGYEQFF.

V usage is TRBV7-2 and J usage is TRBJ1-1, with a tentative D call TRBD1 (6 bases). There are 14 residues in the CDR3. The V end lost 4 bases, the J end lost 5 bases, and 14 bases lay between the germline ends. Germline loops: CDR1 SGHTA, CDR2 FQGNSA. CDR3 sequence reads: CASSSSGGWTEAFF. The CDR3 bases are TGTGCCAGCAGCTCATCGGGGGGCTGGACTGAAGCTTTCTTT.

CDR3 amino acids: CASSVGQGASDTQYF. The CDR3 nucleotides read TGTGCCAGCAGCGTGGGACAGGGTGCGTCAGATACGCAGTATTTT. The V and J genes are TRBV9 and TRBJ2-3; TRBD1 matches at 9 bases. The CDR3 extends over 15 amino acids. Trimming cost V 2 bases and J 4 bases; bases outside gene matches: 5. CDR1 is SGDLS, CDR2 YYNGEE, per germline.

The chain links TRBV5-6 to TRBJ1-1; D is uncertain. Germline V gene data show CDR1 as SGHDT and CDR2 as YYEEEE. There are 13 residues in the CDR3. Deletions cut 0 bases from V and 6 bases from J, with 9 bases between. The CDR3 region is CASSLGAGPEAFF. The CDR3 DNA is TGTGCCAGCAGCTTGGGGGCAGGACCTGAAGCTTTCTTT.

CDR3 coding DNA: TGTGCCAGCAGTTACTCGATACAGCGCCAAGAGACCCAGTACTTC. It yields the protein CASSYSIQRQETQYF. The chain employs TRBV6-6 and TRBJ2-5; no clear D gene. This CDR3 contains 15 residues. Per the germline V gene, CDR1 is MNHNY and CDR2 is SVGAGI (reference sequence). The germline V and J ends were trimmed by 0 bases and 1 base, with 9 bases remaining between them.

This clone showed up just a few times. This same CDR3 is encoded by further DNA sequences in the sample. The rearrangement joins TRBV6-6 to TRBJ1-4; D possibly corresponds to TRBD1 (5 bases). This CDR3 has 13 residues. V was pared by 5 bases and J by 5 bases, with 9 bases between. Germline-derived CDR1 and CDR2 are MNHNY and SVGAGI (reference sequence). DNA of the CDR3: TGTGCCAGCAGTGGGACTGGAAATGAAAAACTGTTTTTT. Its translation is CASSGTGNEKLFF.

The chain couples TRBV13 to TRBJ1-1; D remains ambiguous. V shed 5 bases and J shed 3 bases, with 13 bases lying between them. The CDR3 has 14 amino acids. Germline V lookup: CDR1 PRHDT, CDR2 FYEKMQ (reference sequence). CDR3 protein: CASSTQPTDTEAFF. CDR3 DNA: TGTGCCAGCAGCACCCAGCCAACAGACACTGAAGCTTTCTTT. Together with reference TRBV13 and TRBJ1-1, the CDR3 gives the full variable domain: AAGVIQSPRHLIKEKRETATLKCYPIPRHDTVYWYQQGPGQDPQFLISFYEKMQSDKGSIPDRFSAQQFSDYHSELNMSSLELGDSALYFCASSTQPTDTEAFFGQGTRLTVV.

The rearrangement uses TRBV2 and TRBJ2-1, with unresolved D. V gave up 7 bases and J gave up 8 bases, with 3 bases separating them. This CDR3 is built from 9 residues. Germline CDR1 SNHLY, CDR2 FYNNEI. The CDR3 DNA sequence: TGTGCCAGCAAGGATGAGCAGTTCTTC. It yields the protein CASKDEQFF.

The chain recombines TRBV5-6 with TRBJ2-2; 7 positions agree with TRBD2. The CDR3 is 16 amino acids. Looked up from germline, CDR1 is SGHDT and CDR2 is YYEEEE. Trimming took 6 bases from V and 2 from J; bases not matched to a gene: 10. DNA of the CDR3: TGTGCCAGCACCTCCCTGGGCGGGAGAAACACCGGGGAGCTGTTTTTT. Translated: CASTSLGGRNTGELFF.

The rearrangement links TRBV19 to TRBJ2-7; the D gene could be TRBD1 or TRBD2 (5 bases each). V lost 1 base, J lost 6 bases, and 13 bases lay in between. The CDR3 loop spans 14 amino acids. CDR1 LNHDA and CDR2 SQIVND come from the germline V gene (reference sequence). The CDR3 bases are TGTGCCAGTAGTATAGGAGGGACCAACCTCGAGCAGTACTTC. It is translated as CASSIGGTNLEQYF.

The chain joins TRBV4-1 to TRBJ1-5; D may be TRBD1 (5 bases). The CDR3 extends over 14 amino acids. Germline loops: CDR1 MGHRA, CDR2 YSYEKL. V dropped 0 bases and J dropped 9 bases, with 12 bases sitting between them. In DNA form, the CDR3 reads TGCGCCAGCAGCCAAGAGGGGTTTAGGGGGCCCCAGCATTTT. Its protein is CASSQEGFRGPQHF.

V is TRBV6-1 and J is TRBJ1-2, with D possibly being TRBD1 (5 bases). Deletions cut 0 bases from V and 14 bases from J, with 10 bases between. Germline lookup yields CDR1 MNHNS and CDR2 SASEGT. The length of the CDR3 is 11 residues. The CDR3 loop reads CASSEALGGTF. In DNA form, the CDR3 reads TGTGCCAGCAGTGAAGCGCTTGGGGGGACCTTC.